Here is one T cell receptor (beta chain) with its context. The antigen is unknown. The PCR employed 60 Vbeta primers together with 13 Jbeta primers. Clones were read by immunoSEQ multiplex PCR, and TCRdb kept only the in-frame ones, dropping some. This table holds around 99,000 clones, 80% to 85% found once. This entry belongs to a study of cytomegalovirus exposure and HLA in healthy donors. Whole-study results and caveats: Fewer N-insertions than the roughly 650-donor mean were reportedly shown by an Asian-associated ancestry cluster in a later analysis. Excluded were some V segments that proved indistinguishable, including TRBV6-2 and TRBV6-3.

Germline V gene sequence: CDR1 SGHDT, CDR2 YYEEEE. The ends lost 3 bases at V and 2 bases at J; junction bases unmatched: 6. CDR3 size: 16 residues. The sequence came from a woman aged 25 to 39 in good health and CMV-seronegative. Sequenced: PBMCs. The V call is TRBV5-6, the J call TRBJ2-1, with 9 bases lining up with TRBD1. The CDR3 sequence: CASSSGQGHTYNEQFF. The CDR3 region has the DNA TGTGCCAGCAGCTCTGGACAGGGGCACACCTACAATGAGCAGTTCTTC. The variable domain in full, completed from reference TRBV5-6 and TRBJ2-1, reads DAGVTQSPTHLIKTRGQQVTLRCSPKSGHDTVSWYQQALGQGPQFIFQYYEEEERQRGNFPDRFSGHQFPNYSSELNVNALLLGDSALYLCASSSGQGHTYNEQFFGPGTRLTVL.